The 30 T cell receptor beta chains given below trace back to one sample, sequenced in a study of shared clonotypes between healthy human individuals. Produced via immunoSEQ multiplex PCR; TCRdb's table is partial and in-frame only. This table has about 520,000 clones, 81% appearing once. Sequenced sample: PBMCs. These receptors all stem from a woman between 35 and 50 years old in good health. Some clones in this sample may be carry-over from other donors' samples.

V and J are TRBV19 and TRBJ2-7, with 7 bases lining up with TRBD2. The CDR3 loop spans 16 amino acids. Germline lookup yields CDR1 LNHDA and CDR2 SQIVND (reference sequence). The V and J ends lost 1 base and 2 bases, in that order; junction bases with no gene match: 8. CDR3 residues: CASSIAGLAEAYEQYF. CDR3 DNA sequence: TGTGCCAGTAGTATAGCGGGGCTAGCGGAGGCCTACGAGCAGTACTTC. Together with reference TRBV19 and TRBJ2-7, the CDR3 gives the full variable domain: DGGITQSPKYLFRKEGQNVTLSCEQNLNHDAMYWYRQDPGQGLRLIYYSQIVNDFQKGDIAEGYSVSREKKESFPLTVTSAQKNPTAFYLCASSIAGLAEAYEQYFGPGTRLTVT.

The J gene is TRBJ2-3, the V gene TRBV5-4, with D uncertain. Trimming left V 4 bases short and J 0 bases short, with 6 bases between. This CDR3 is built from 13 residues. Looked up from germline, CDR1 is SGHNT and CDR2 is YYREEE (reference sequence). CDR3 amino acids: CASSTDSTDTQYF. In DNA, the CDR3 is TGTGCCAGCAGCACAGATAGCACAGATACGCAGTATTTT.

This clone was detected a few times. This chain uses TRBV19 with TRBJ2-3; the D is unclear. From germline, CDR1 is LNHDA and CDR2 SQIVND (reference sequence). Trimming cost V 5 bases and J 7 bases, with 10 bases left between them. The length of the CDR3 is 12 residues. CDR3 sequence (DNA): TGTGCCAGTAGTTCGACCTTTAATACGCAGTATTTT. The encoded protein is CASSSTFNTQYF.

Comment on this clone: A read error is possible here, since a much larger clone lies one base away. This CDR3 is CASSRLAGGSYEQYF. The CDR3 DNA follows: TGTGCCAGCAGTCGACTAGCGGGAGGTTCCTACGAGCAGTACTTC. The V and J genes are TRBV28 and TRBJ2-7; the match to TRBD2 covers 13 bases. Germline lookup yields CDR1 MDHEN and CDR2 SYDVKM. There are 15 residues in the CDR3. J lost 1 base, V lost 5 bases, and 2 bases had no gene match. Full variable domain (remainder filled in from reference TRBV28 and TRBJ2-7): DVKVTQSSRYLVKRTGEKVFLECVQDMDHENMFWYRQDPGLGLRLIYFSYDVKMKEKGDIPEGYSVSREKKERFSLILESASTNQTSMYLCASSRLAGGSYEQYFGPGTRLTVT.

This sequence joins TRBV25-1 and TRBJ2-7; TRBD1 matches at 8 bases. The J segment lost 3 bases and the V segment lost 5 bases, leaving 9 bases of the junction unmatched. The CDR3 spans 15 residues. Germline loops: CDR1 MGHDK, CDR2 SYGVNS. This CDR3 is CASSPQGAGHYEQYF. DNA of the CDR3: TGTGCCAGCAGTCCGCAGGGGGCGGGTCACTACGAGCAGTACTTC.

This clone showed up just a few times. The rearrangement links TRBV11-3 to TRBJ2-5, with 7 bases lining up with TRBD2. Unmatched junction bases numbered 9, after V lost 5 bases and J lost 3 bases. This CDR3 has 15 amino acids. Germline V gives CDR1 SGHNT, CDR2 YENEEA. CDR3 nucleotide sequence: TGTGCCAGCAGCCCGGAGGGGAGGGCAGAAGAGACCCAGTACTTC. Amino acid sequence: CASSPEGRAEETQYF.

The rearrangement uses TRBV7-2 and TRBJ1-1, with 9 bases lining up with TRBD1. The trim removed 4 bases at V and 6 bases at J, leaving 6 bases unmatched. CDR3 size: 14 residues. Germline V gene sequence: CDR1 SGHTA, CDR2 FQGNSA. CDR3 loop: CASSWDRELPEAFF. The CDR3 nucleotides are TGTGCCAGCAGCTGGGACAGGGAGTTGCCTGAAGCTTTCTTT. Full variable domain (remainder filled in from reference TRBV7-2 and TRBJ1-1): GAGVSQSPSNKVTEKGKDVELRCDPISGHTALYWYRQSLGQGLEFLIYFQGNSAPDKSGLPSDRFSAERTGGSVSTLTIQRTQQEDSAVYLCASSWDRELPEAFFGQGTRLTVV.

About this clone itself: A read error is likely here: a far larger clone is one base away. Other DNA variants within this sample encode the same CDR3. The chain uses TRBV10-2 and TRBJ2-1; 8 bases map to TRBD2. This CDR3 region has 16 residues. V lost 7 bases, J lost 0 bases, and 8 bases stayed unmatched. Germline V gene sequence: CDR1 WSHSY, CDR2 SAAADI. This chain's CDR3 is CASTGFSGSSYNEQFF. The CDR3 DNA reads TGCGCCAGCACAGGGTTCAGCGGGAGCTCCTACAATGAGCAGTTCTTC.

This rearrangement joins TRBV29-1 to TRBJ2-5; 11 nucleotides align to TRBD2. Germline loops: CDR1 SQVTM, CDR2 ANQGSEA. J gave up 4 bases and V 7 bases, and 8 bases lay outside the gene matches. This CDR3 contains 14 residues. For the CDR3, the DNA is TGCAGCGCCTCACTAGCGGGAGCAGGAGAGACCCAGTACTTC. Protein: CSASLAGAGETQYF. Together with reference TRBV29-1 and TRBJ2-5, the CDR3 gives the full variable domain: SAVISQKPSRDICQRGTSLTIQCQVDSQVTMMFWYRQQPGQSLTLIATANQGSEATYESGFVIDKFPISRPNLTFSTLTVSNMSPEDSSIYLCSASLAGAGETQYFGPGTRLLVL.

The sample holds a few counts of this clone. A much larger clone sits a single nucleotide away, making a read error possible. The CDR3, as DNA: TGTGCCATCAGTCAAACCGGGGAGCTGTTTTTT. This gives the protein CAISQTGELFF. This sequence joins TRBV10-3 and TRBJ2-2; D gene unclear. Trimming took off 5 bases at V and 5 bases at J, with 3 bases between the two ends. Germline CDR1 is ENHRY and CDR2 is SYGVKD. CDR3 size: 11 residues.

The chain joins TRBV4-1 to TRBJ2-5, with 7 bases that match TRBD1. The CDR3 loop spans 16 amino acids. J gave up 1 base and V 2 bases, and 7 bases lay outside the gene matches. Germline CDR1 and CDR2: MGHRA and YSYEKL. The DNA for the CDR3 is TGCGCCAGCAGCCAATCCGGACAGGCGCTCCAAGAGACCCAGTACTTC. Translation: CASSQSGQALQETQYF.

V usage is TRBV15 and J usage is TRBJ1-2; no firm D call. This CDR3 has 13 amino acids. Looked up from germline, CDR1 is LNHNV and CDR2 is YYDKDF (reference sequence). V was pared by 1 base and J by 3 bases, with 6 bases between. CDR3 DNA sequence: TGTGCCACCAGCAGAGCGAGGGACTATGGCTACACCTTC. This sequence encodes CATSRARDYGYTF.

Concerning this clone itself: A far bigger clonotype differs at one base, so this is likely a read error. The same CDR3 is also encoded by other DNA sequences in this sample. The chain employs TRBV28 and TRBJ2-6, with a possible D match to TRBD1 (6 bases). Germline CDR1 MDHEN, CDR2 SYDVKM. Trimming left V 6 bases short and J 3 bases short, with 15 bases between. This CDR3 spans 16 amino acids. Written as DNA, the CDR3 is TGTGCCAGCAGCTCCGGACAGTTAGATGGGGCCAACGTCCTGACTTTC. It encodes CASSSGQLDGANVLTF.

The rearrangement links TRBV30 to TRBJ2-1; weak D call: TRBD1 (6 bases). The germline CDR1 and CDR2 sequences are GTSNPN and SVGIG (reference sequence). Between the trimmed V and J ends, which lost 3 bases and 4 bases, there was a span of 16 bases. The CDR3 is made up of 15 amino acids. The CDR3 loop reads CAWSQQGTYYNEQFF. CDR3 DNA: TGTGCCTGGAGCCAACAGGGAACATATTACAATGAGCAGTTCTTC.

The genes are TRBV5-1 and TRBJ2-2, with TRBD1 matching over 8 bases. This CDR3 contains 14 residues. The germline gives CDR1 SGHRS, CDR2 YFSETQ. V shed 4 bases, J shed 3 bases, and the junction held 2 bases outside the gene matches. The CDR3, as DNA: TGCGCCAGCAGCGGACAGGGTGACACCGGGGAGCTGTTTTTT. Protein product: CASSGQGDTGELFF.

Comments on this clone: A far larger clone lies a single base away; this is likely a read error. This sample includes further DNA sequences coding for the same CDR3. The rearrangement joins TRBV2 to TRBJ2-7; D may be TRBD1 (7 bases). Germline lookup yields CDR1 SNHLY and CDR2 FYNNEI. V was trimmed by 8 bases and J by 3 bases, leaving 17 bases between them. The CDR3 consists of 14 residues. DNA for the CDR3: TGTGCCAGCCTGTCAAACAGGGGACTCTACGAGCAGTACTTC. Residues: CASLSNRGLYEQYF.

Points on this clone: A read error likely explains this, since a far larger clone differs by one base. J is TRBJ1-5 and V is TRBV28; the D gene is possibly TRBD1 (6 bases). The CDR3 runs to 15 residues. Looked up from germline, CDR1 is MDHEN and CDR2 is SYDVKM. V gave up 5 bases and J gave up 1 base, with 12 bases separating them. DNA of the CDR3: TGTGCCAGCAGTCCAGGGGTTTTCAGCAATCAGCCCCAGCATTTT. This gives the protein CASSPGVFSNQPQHF. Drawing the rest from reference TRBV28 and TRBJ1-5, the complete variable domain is DVKVTQSSRYLVKRTGEKVFLECVQDMDHENMFWYRQDPGLGLRLIYFSYDVKMKEKGDIPEGYSVSREKKERFSLILESASTNQTSMYLCASSPGVFSNQPQHFGDGTRLSIL.

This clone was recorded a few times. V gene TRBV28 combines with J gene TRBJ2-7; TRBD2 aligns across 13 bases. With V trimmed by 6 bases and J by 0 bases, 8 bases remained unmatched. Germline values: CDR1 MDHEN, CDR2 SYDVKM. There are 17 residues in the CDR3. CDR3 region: CASRPGTSGTSSYEQYF. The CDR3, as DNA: TGTGCCAGCAGACCTGGGACTAGCGGGACTAGCTCCTACGAGCAGTACTTC.

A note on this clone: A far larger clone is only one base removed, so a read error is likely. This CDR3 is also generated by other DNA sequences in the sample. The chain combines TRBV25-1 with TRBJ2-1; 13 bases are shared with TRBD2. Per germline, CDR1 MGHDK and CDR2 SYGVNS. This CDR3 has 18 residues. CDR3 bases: TGTGCCAGTAGTGGCCCGACTAGCGGGAGGAGCTCCTACAATGAGCAGTTCTTC. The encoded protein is CASSGPTSGRSSYNEQFF.

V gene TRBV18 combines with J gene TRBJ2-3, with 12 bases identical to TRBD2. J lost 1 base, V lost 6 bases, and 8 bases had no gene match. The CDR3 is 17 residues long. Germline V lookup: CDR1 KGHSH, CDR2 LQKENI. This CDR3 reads CASSSLAGGGRTDTQYF. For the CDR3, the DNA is TGTGCCAGCTCGTCGCTAGCGGGAGGGGGACGCACAGATACGCAGTATTTT.

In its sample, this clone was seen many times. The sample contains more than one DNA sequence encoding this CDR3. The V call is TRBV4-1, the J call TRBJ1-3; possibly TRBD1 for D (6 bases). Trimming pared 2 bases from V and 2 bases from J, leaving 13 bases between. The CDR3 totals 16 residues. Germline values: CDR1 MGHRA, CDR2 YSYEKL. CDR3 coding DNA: TGCGCCAGCAGCCAATCTACCGGGGGCCCTGGAAACACCATATATTTT. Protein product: CASSQSTGGPGNTIYF.

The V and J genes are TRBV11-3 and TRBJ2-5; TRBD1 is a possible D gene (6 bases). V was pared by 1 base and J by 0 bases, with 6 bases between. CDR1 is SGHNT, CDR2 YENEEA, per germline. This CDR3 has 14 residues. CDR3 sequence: CASSLAGDQETQYF. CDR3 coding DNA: TGTGCCAGCAGCTTAGCAGGGGACCAAGAGACCCAGTACTTC.

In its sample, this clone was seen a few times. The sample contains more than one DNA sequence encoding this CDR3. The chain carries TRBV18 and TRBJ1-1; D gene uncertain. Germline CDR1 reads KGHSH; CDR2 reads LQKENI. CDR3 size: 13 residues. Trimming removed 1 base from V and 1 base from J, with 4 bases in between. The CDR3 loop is CASSPQGNTEAFF. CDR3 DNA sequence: TGTGCCAGCTCACCACAAGGGAACACTGAAGCTTTCTTT.

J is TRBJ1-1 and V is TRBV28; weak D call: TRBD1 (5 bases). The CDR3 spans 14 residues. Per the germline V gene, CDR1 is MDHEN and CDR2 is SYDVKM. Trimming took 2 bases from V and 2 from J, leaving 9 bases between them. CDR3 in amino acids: CASSLPQGNTEAFF. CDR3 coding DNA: TGTGCCAGCAGTTTACCGCAGGGCAACACTGAAGCTTTCTTT.

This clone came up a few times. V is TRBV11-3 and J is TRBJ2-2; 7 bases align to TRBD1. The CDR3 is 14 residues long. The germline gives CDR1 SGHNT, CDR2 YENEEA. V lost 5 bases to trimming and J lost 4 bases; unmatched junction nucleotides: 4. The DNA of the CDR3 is TGTGCCAGCAGCAAAGGGACAGCCACCGGGGAGCTGTTTTTT. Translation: CASSKGTATGELFF.

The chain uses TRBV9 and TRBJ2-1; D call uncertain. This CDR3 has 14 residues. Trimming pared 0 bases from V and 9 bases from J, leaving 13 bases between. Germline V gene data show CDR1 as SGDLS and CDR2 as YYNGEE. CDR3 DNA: TGTGCCAGCAGCGTAGTAGGCAGTACGGGTGAGCAGTTCTTC. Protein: CASSVVGSTGEQFF.

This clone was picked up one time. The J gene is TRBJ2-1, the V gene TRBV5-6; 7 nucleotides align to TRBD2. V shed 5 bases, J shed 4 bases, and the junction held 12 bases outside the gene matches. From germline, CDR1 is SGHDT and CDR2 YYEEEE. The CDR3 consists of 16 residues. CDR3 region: CASRTSGGRGYNEQFF. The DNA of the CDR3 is TGTGCCAGCAGAACTTCGGGAGGAAGGGGTTACAATGAGCAGTTCTTC.

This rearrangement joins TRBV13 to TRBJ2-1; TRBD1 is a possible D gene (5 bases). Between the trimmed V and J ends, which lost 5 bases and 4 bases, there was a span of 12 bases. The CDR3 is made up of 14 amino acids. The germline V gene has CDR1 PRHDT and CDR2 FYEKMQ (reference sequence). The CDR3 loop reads CASSDSPGYNEQFF. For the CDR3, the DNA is TGTGCCAGCAGCGATTCCCCAGGGTACAATGAGCAGTTCTTC.

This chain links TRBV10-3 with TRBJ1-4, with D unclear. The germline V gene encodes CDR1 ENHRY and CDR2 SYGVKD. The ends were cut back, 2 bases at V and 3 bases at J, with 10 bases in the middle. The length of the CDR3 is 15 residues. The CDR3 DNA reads TGTGCCATCAGTGAGCACCGGGCCGCTAATGAAAAACTGTTTTTT. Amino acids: CAISEHRAANEKLFF.

CDR3 loop: CASSPGTATDTQYF. The CDR3 DNA reads TGTGCCAGCAGCCCTGGGACAGCCACAGATACGCAGTATTTT. The chain uses TRBV9 and TRBJ2-3; 7 positions match TRBD1. The V gene's germline CDR1 is SGDLS and CDR2 YYNGEE. The V and J ends lost 4 bases and 2 bases, in that order; junction bases with no gene match: 4. CDR3 size: 14 residues.